Below are 18 T cell receptor beta chains sequenced from a single sample in a study of blood T cells in healthy people across ages. A sample-barcoded 5' primer and a J-beta primer mix were used in a second PCR of about 7 to 12 cycles. TCRdb independently ran MiXCR on the 5' RACE reads; one entry per CDR3 protein. Seen here are about 1,600,000 distinct CDR3 sequences, 35% to 45% observed once, and the top ten hold approximately 7.9%. Sample: blood. These receptors all come from a woman between 18 and 29 years old in good health.

This clonotype was counted only a few times. The chain employs TRBV4-1 and TRBJ2-3; D is uncertain. Germline V gene data show CDR1 as MGHRA and CDR2 as YSYEKL. The CDR3 consists of 16 residues. Deletions cut 1 base from V and 0 bases from J, with 11 bases between. The CDR3 sequence: CASSQAHTPSTDTQYF. In DNA form, the CDR3 reads TGCGCCAGCAGCCAAGCGCACACCCCTAGCACAGATACGCAGTATTTT.

The rearrangement uses TRBV29-1 and TRBJ1-2; 10 bases align to TRBD1. Losses at the gene ends were 5 bases for V and 8 bases for J; bases not matched to a gene: 5. This CDR3 contains 12 residues. Germline V lookup: CDR1 SQVTM, CDR2 ANQGSEA. CDR3 in DNA: TGCAGCGTTCGACAGGGGGCGGGCGGCTACACCTTC. It specifies CSVRQGAGGYTF.

This sequence joins TRBV29-1 and TRBJ2-3, with D unclear. This CDR3 is 14 amino acids long. The germline CDR1 and CDR2 sequences are SQVTM and ANQGSEA. Between the trimmed V and J ends, which lost 4 bases and 1 base, there was a span of 12 bases. This CDR3 reads CSVGGLGGTDTQYF. The CDR3 coding sequence is TGCAGCGTTGGCGGCCTTGGGGGCACAGATACGCAGTATTTT.

The J gene is TRBJ2-3, the V gene TRBV2, with 12 nucleotides matching TRBD2. The CDR3 is 16 amino acids. Germline V gene sequence: CDR1 SNHLY, CDR2 FYNNEI. J lost 6 bases, V lost 2 bases, and 6 bases had no gene match. This chain's CDR3 is CASSERASGGADTQYF. CDR3 coding DNA: TGTGCCAGCAGTGAAAGGGCTAGCGGGGGGGCGGATACGCAGTATTTT.

The V and J genes are TRBV20-1 and TRBJ2-1; possibly TRBD2 for D (7 bases). The CDR3 has 15 amino acids. CDR1 DFQATT and CDR2 SNEGSKA come from the germline V gene (reference sequence). The V and J ends lost 5 bases and 8 bases respectively, with 22 bases between them. The CDR3 DNA follows: TGCAGTGCTTTCCCTAGGGGGGGGGGCCGCGATGAGCAGTTCTTC. It codes for CSAFPRGGGRDEQFF.

This chain uses TRBV20-1 with TRBJ2-1, with D perhaps matching TRBD2 (6 bases). Trimming cost V 2 bases and J 3 bases, with 14 bases left between them. Germline CDR1 DFQATT, CDR2 SNEGSKA (reference sequence). The CDR3 has 15 amino acids. CDR3 residues: CSARLSGTVYNEQFF. The CDR3 nucleotides are TGCAGTGCTAGACTTAGCGGAACTGTCTACAATGAGCAGTTCTTC.

This clonotype was observed many times. This CDR3 reads CASSYGETQYF. CDR3 nucleotide sequence: TGTGCCAGCAGTTACGGGGAGACCCAGTACTTC. The chain couples TRBV6-6 to TRBJ2-5, with unresolved D. V was clipped by 2 bases and J by 5 bases, with 3 bases between them. CDR1 is MNHNY, CDR2 SVGAGI, per germline (reference sequence). This CDR3 comprises 11 residues.

The CDR3 DNA reads TGTGCCAGCAGTGAGTGGGGACAGACTGAAGCTTTCTTT. It is translated as CASSEWGQTEAFF. V usage is TRBV6-1 and J usage is TRBJ1-1; TRBD1 agrees at 7 bases. Germline CDR1 and CDR2: MNHNS and SASEGT. The junction had 3 bases not matched to a gene; V was cut back by 3 bases and J by 5 bases. The CDR3 is 13 amino acids.

This clonotype appeared a few times. The J gene is TRBJ2-5, the V gene TRBV2; TRBD2 might be the D (5 bases). The CDR3 is 11 residues long. In germline, CDR1 is SNHLY, CDR2 FYNNEI. Trimming shortened V by 5 bases and J by 10 bases, and 11 bases separated the two germline ends. The CDR3 DNA follows: TGTGCCAGCAGTAATAGCGTGGACCAGTACTTC. Amino acids: CASSNSVDQYF.

The chain joins TRBV7-2 to TRBJ1-2; perhaps TRBD1 as D (5 bases). The CDR3 sequence is 14 residues long. The V end lost 5 bases, the J end lost 8 bases, and 18 bases lay between the germline ends. CDR1 and CDR2 from the germline V gene are SGHTA and FQGNSA. The CDR3 bases are TGTGCCAGCAGCCCCAGAGTGGGGGTCCGGGGCTACACCTTC. This gives the protein CASSPRVGVRGYTF.

This chain connects TRBV4-2 to TRBJ2-5, with 8 bases identical to TRBD2. The trim removed 0 bases at V and 3 bases at J, leaving 6 bases unmatched. This CDR3 is built from 16 residues. The germline CDR1 and CDR2 sequences are LGHNA and YNFKEQ. This CDR3 reads CASSQEGPGGEETQYF. The CDR3 coding sequence is TGTGCCAGCAGCCAAGAGGGGCCGGGGGGGGAAGAGACCCAGTACTTC.

In its sample, this clonotype was seen a few times. The chain carries TRBV4-1 and TRBJ1-1; maybe TRBD1 (5 bases). In germline, CDR1 is MGHRA, CDR2 YSYEKL. Trimming stripped 0 bases from V and 5 bases from J, with 10 bases between. The CDR3 spans 14 residues. The CDR3 coding sequence is TGCGCCAGCAGCCAAGATGGGGGGGGAACTGAAGCTTTCTTT. Residues: CASSQDGGGTEAFF.

The chain carries TRBV7-6 and TRBJ2-1; TRBD2 agrees at 9 bases. Germline V gene lookup returns CDR1 SGHVS and CDR2 FNYEAQ. The CDR3 spans 16 residues. The ends lost 5 bases at V and 10 bases at J; junction bases unmatched: 15. The CDR3, as DNA: TGTGCCAGCAGCGCCCTTGGGCGGGAGGGCCCCTTCGAGCAGTTCTTC. It translates to CASSALGREGPFEQFF.

This chain links TRBV10-3 with TRBJ2-5; the D gene is possibly TRBD2 (5 bases). This CDR3 region has 14 residues. Germline values: CDR1 ENHRY, CDR2 SYGVKD. Trimming pared 3 bases from V and 5 bases from J, leaving 13 bases between. The CDR3 protein is CAISDSGRGETQYF. CDR3 in DNA: TGTGCCATCAGTGACTCTGGGAGAGGGGAGACCCAGTACTTC.

The chain uses TRBV3-1 and TRBJ1-1; a possible D gene is TRBD1 (6 bases). V dropped 1 base and J dropped 7 bases, with 22 bases sitting between them. CDR1 and CDR2 (germline): LGHDT, YNNKEL (reference sequence). The length of the CDR3 is 17 residues. Here the CDR3 reads CASSQVTTPGATLEAFF. In DNA, the CDR3 is TGTGCCAGCAGCCAAGTAACCACTCCAGGGGCTACTCTTGAAGCTTTCTTT.

This clonotype is a singleton in its sample. A junction end diverges from the germline sequence, so it may reflect a read error. This chain links TRBV7-2 with TRBJ1-2; TRBD1 is a possible D gene (5 bases). CDR1 is SGHTA, CDR2 FQGNSA, per germline. This CDR3 contains 14 residues. The CDR3 region has the DNA TGTGCCGGCAGCCGGGACGGGGCTGTCTATGGCTACACCTTC. Its translation: CAGSRDGAVYGYTF.

The chain carries TRBV5-1 and TRBJ2-5; 9 nucleotides align to TRBD1. Germline CDR1 SGHRS, CDR2 YFSETQ. The V segment lost 6 bases and the J segment 11 bases; nucleotides outside the gene matches: 11. CDR3 size: 13 residues. CDR3 DNA: TGCGCCAGCATCCCGGGGACAGGGTACGCGCAGTACTTC. The encoded protein is CASIPGTGYAQYF.

This clonotype was seen just once. This chain uses TRBV29-1 with TRBJ2-3, with 7 bases fitting TRBD1. This CDR3 comprises 15 residues. Trimming cost V 3 bases and J 2 bases; bases outside gene matches: 8. The germline V gene has CDR1 SQVTM and CDR2 ANQGSEA. CDR3 in DNA: TGCAGCGTTGACCTGACAGGGAGCCCCACAGATACGCAGTATTTT. Protein sequence: CSVDLTGSPTDTQYF.